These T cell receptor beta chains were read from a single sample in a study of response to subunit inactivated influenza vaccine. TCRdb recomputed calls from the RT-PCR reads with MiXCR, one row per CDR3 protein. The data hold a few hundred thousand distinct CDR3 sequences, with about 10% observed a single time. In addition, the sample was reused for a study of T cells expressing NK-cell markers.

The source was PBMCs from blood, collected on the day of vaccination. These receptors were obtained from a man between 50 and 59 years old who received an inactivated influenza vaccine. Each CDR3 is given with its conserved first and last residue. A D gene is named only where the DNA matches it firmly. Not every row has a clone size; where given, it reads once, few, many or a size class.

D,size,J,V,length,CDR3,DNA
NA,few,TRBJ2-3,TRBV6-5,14,CASSFSSRRDTQYF,TGTGCCAGCAGTTTTTCGTCCAGAAGAGATACGCAGTATTTT
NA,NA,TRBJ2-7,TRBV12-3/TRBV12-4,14,CASSDKGVPYEQYF,TGTGCCAGCAGTGACAAAGGGGTGCCCTACGAGCAGTACTTC
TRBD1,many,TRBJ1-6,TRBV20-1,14,CSASRGQGNSPLHF,TGCAGTGCTAGTCGGGGACAGGGAAATTCACCCCTCCACTTT
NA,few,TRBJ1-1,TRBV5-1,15,CASSLLGTLGTEAFF,TGCGCCAGCAGCTTGTTGGGTACCCTGGGGACTGAAGCTTTCTTT
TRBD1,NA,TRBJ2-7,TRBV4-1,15,CASSQADRGDYEQYF,TGCGCCAGCAGCCAAGCCGACAGGGGAGACTACGAGCAGTACTTC
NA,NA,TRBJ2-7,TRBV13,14,CASSPPDSLYEQYF,TGTGCCAGCAGCCCCCCCGACAGTCTCTACGAGCAGTACTTC
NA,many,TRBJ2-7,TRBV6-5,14,CASSYYAGPYEQYF,TGTGCCAGCAGTTATTATGCGGGTCCCTACGAGCAGTACTTC
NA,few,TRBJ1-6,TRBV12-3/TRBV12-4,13,CASSEQVNSPLHF,TGTGCCAGCAGCGAACAGGTCAATTCACCCCTCCACTTT
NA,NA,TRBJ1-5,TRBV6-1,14,CASGSGGSNQPQHF,TGTGCCAGTGGAAGTGGGGGGAGCAATCAGCCCCAGCATTTT
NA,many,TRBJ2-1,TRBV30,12,CAWSVSSVEQFF,TGTGCCTGGAGTGTAAGTAGTGTTGAGCAGTTCTTC
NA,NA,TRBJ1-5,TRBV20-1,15,CSARDYGFSNQPQHF,TGCAGTGCTAGAGATTACGGGTTTAGCAATCAGCCCCAGCATTTT
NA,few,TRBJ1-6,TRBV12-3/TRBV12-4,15,CASSPGLRYNSPLHF,TGTGCCAGCAGCCCAGGGCTACGCTATAATTCACCCCTCCACTTT
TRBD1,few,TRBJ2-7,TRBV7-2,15,CASSLTGTAGNEQYF,TGTGCCAGCAGCTTAACCGGGACAGCTGGGAACGAGCAGTACTTC
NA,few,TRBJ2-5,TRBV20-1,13,CSAHGARGETQYF,TGCAGTGCTCACGGGGCAAGGGGAGAGACCCAGTACTTC
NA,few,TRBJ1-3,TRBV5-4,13,CASSLDRGHTIYF,TGTGCCAGCAGCTTGGATAGGGGACACACCATATATTTT
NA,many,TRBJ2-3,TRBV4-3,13,CASSPRETDTQYF,TGCGCCAGCAGCCCTCGAGAAACAGATACGCAGTATTTT
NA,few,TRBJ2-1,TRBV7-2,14,CASSSYNYDNEQFF,TGTGCCAGCAGCTCCTATAACTACGACAATGAGCAGTTCTTC
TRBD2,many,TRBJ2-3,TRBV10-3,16,CAISEEGLAGTDTQYF,TGTGCCATCAGTGAGGAGGGACTAGCGGGAACAGATACGCAGTATTTT
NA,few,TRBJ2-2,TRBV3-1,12,CASRTYTGELFF,TGTGCCAGCAGGACGTACACCGGGGAGCTGTTTTTT
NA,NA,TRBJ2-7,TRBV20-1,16,CSAKRPLTGSSYEQYF,TGCAGTGCTAAGAGGCCCCTGACAGGCAGCTCCTACGAGCAGTACTTC
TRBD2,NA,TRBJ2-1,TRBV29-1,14,CSVQGTSGGNEQFF,TGCAGCGTACAAGGGACTAGCGGGGGCAATGAGCAGTTCTTC
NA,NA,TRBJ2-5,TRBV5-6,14,CASSLDAVQETQYF,TGTGCCAGCAGCTTGGATGCGGTACAAGAGACCCAGTACTTC
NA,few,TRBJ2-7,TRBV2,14,CASSPVLRDHEQYF,TGTGCCAGCAGTCCGGTCTTACGGGACCACGAGCAGTACTTC
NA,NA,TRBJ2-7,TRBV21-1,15,CASSKDSGGDNEQYF,TGTGCCAGCAGCAAAGACAGCGGGGGGGACAACGAGCAGTACTTC
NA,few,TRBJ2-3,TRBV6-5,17,CASSYEWRWDRTDTQYF,TGTGCCAGCAGTTACGAGTGGAGGTGGGACCGCACAGATACGCAGTATTTT
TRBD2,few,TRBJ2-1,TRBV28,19,CASSLPSGLAGGLYNEQFF,TGTGCCAGCAGTTTACCCTCGGGACTAGCGGGAGGACTGTACAATGAGCAGTTCTTC
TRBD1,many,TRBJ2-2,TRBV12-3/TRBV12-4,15,CASSFGTGDTGELFF,TGTGCCAGCAGTTTCGGGACAGGGGACACCGGGGAGCTGTTTTTT
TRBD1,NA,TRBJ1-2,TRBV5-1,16,CASSLTTGGRYYGYTF,TGCGCCAGCAGCTTGACGACAGGGGGTCGATACTATGGCTACACCTTC
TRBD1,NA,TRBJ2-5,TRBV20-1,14,CSARRQGYQETQYF,TGCAGTGCACGCCGACAGGGGTACCAAGAGACCCAGTACTTC
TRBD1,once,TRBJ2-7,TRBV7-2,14,CASSLRGQGFEQYF,TGTGCCAGCAGCTTACGTGGACAGGGTTTCGAGCAGTACTTC